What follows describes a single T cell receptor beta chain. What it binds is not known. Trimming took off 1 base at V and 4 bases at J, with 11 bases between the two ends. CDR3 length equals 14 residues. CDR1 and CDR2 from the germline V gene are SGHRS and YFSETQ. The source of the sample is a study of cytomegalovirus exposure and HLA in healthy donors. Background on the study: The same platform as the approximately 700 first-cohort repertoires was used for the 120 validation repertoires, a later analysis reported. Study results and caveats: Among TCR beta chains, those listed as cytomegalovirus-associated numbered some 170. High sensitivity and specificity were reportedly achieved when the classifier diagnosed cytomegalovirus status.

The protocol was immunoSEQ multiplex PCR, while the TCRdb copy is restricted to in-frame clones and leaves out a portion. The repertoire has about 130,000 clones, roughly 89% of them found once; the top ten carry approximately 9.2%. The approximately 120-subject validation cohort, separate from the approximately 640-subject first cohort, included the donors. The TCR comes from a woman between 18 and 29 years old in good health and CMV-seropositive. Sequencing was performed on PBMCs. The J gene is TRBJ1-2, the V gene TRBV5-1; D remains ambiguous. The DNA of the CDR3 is TGCGCCAGCAGCTTGTGGAGCCAGCCCTATGGCTACACCTTC. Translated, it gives CASSLWSQPYGYTF.